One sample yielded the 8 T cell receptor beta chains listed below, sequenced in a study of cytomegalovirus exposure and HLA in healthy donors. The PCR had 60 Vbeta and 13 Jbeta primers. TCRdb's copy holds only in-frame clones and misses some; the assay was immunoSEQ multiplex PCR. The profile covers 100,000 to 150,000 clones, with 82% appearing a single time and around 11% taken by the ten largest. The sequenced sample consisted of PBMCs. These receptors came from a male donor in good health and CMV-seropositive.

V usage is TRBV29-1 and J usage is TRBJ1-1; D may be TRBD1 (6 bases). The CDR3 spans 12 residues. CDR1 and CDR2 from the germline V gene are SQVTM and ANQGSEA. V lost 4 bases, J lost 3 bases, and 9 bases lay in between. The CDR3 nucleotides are TGCAGCGTTGCGTCAGGGGACACTGAAGCTTTCTTT. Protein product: CSVASGDTEAFF.

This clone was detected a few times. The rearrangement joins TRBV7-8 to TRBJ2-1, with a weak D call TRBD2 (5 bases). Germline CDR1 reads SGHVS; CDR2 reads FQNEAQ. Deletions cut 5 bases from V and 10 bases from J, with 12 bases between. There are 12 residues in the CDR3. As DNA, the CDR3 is TGTGCCAGCAGCCACGCGGAGCGGGAGCAGTTCTTC. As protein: CASSHAEREQFF.

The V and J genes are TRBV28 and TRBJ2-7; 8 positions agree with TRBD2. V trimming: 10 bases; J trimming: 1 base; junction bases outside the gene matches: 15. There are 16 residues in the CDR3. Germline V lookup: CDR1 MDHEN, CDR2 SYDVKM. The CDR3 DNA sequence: TGTGCCACCAGCGGGCTAGCGGGTTACCTTTCCTACGAGCAGTACTTC. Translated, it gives CATSGLAGYLSYEQYF.

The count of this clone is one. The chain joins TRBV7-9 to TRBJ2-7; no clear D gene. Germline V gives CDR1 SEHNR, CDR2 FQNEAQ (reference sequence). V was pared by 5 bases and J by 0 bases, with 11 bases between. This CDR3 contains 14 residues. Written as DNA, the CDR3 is TGTGCCAGCAGCCCCCCTTTCGGCTCCTACGAGCAGTACTTC. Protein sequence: CASSPPFGSYEQYF.

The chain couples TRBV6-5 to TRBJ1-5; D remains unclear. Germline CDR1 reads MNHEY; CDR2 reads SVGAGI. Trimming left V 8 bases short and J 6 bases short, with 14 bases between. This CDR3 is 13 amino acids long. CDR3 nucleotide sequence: TGTGCCAGCCGCTCCAACTCCCTTCAGCCCCAGCATTTT. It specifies CASRSNSLQPQHF.

CDR3 sequence reads: CASSLSGPSGTF. The CDR3 DNA follows: TGCGCCAGCAGCTTGTCCGGACCCTCGGGGACCTTC. The genes are TRBV5-1 and TRBJ1-2; D is unclear. The CDR3 length is 12 residues. V gave up 1 base and J gave up 14 bases, with 15 bases separating them. CDR1 is SGHRS, CDR2 YFSETQ, per germline.

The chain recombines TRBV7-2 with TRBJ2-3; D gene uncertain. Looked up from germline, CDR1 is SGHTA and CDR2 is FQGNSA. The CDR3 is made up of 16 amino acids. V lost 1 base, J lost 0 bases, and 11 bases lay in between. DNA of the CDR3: TGTGCCAGCAGCTTAGGCCAGGCCTTTAGCACAGATACGCAGTATTTT. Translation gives CASSLGQAFSTDTQYF.

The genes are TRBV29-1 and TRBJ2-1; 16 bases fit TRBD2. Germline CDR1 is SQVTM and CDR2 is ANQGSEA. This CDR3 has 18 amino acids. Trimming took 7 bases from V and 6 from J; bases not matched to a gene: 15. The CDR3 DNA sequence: TGCAGCGCCAAAGGGACTAGCGGGAGGGCCCACCGATCCAATGAGCAGTTCTTC. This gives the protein CSAKGTSGRAHRSNEQFF.